This T cell receptor (beta chain) was captured in a study of T cell repertoires in cytomegalovirus infection. This clonotype was seen a handful of times. What it recognizes is unknown. Germline assignment: CDR1 SEHNR and CDR2 FQNEAQ (reference sequence). The CDR3 is made up of 16 amino acids. V gave up 1 base and J gave up 7 bases; unmatched junction bases: 11. TCRdb reprocessed the reads via MiXCR and lists one record per CDR3 protein. This table holds fewer than 350,000 distinct CDR3 sequences, approximately 32% found once. Source: cultured PBMCs, taken from culture after CMV antigen stimulation. The chain has TRBV7-9 and TRBJ2-7, with 9 bases fitting TRBD1. The receptor's source is a human donor in good health (CMV status not recorded). Some clones in this sample may be carry-over from other donors' samples. CDR3 amino acids: CASSLGTGRDREEQYF. The CDR3 bases are TGTGCCAGCAGCTTAGGAACTGGTAGGGACAGGGAGGAGCAGTACTTC.